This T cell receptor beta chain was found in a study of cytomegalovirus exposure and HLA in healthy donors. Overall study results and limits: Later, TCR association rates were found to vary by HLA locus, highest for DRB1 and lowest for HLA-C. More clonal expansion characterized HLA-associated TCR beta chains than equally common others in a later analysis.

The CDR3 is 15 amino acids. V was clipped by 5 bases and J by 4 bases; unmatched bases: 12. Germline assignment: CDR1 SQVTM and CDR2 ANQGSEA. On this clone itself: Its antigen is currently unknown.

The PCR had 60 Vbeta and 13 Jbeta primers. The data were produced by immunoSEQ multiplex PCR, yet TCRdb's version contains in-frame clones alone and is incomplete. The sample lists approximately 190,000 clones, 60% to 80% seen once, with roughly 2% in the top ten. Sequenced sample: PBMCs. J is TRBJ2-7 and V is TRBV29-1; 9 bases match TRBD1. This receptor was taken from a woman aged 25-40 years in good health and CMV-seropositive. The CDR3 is CSVRDRVISSYEQYF. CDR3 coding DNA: TGCAGCGTTCGGGACAGGGTTATTTCATCATACGAGCAGTACTTC.